Below, 8 T cell receptor beta chains from the same sample are listed, as sequenced in a study of cytomegalovirus exposure and HLA in healthy donors. PCR primers comprised 60 Vbeta and 13 Jbeta primers. This table comes from immunoSEQ multiplex PCR, and its TCRdb copy is limited to in-frame clones, with some not included. In the table there are around 120,000 clones, roughly 88% of which are singletons. The specimen sequenced was PBMCs. The receptor set was obtained from a boy aged 10-17 years in good health and CMV-seronegative.

This clone was recorded once. The chain employs TRBV29-1 and TRBJ1-1; D is uncertain. Germline values: CDR1 SQVTM, CDR2 ANQGSEA. V shed 3 bases and J shed 1 base, with 9 bases lying between them. The CDR3 sequence is 13 residues long. CDR3 DNA sequence: TGCAGCGTTGATACCAGTCAGAACACTGAAGCTTTCTTT. This translates into CSVDTSQNTEAFF.

This chain joins TRBV12-5 and TRBJ2-3, with D uncertain. This CDR3 is built from 14 residues. V was trimmed by 3 bases and J by 2 bases, leaving 9 bases between them. Germline V lookup: CDR1 LGHNT, CDR2 FRNRAP. CDR3 amino acids: CASGLEAFTDTQYF. The CDR3 bases are TGTGCTAGTGGTTTAGAGGCCTTCACAGATACGCAGTATTTT.

The rearrangement links TRBV4-3 to TRBJ2-7; TRBD1 agrees at 7 bases. V dropped 3 bases and J dropped 7; count of bases not matched to a gene: 15. CDR1 and CDR2 from the germline V gene are LGHNA and YSLEER. The CDR3 totals 16 residues. CDR3 sequence: CASSHDRDSRRGEQYF. DNA for the CDR3: TGCGCCAGCAGCCACGATCGGGACAGTAGAAGGGGGGAGCAGTACTTC.

As DNA, the CDR3 is TGTGCCAGCAGCTTGGGGACAGGGATTTACAATGAGCAGTTCTTC. Translated, it gives CASSLGTGIYNEQFF. The chain uses TRBV5-4 and TRBJ2-1; 8 bases are shared with TRBD1. CDR1 and CDR2 (germline): SGHNT, YYREEE (reference sequence). The CDR3 extends over 15 amino acids. J lost 4 bases, V lost 0 bases, and 3 bases had no gene match.

The rearrangement uses TRBV10-3 and TRBJ1-1; 8 nucleotides agree with TRBD1. CDR1 and CDR2 from the germline V gene are ENHRY and SYGVKD. V was pared by 5 bases and J by 1 base, with 3 bases of the junction left unmatched. The CDR3 consists of 14 residues. CDR3 amino acids: CAISKQGGNTEAFF. CDR3 coding DNA: TGTGCCATCAGTAAACAGGGGGGGAACACTGAAGCTTTCTTT.

This chain connects TRBV6-1 to TRBJ1-1, with D maybe TRBD1 (6 bases). Trimming took 3 bases from V and 4 from J, leaving 15 bases between them. Looked up from germline, CDR1 is MNHNS and CDR2 is SASEGT. The CDR3 loop spans 15 amino acids. The CDR3 region has the DNA TGTGCCAGCAGTGAGGGGGCAGTTCCAGGCACTGAAGCTTTCTTT. Its translation is CASSEGAVPGTEAFF.

V usage is TRBV21-1 and J usage is TRBJ2-5; TRBD2 is the table's D call and was not checked against the DNA. TRBV21-1 represents a pseudogene. The CDR3 runs to 15 residues. CDR3 sequence: CASSAALAGLETQYF. CDR3 coding DNA: TGTGCCAGCAGCGCCGCACTAGCGGGGCTCGAGACCCAGTACTTC.

This clone was seen once. The chain uses TRBV7-8 and TRBJ1-3; D is unresolved. The CDR3 sequence is 17 residues long. The germline V gene encodes CDR1 SGHVS and CDR2 FQNEAQ. Deletions cut 3 bases from V and 2 bases from J, with 17 bases between. CDR3 DNA sequence: TGTGCCAGCAGCTTGGTCGGCCTCCGGAGCGCTGGAAACACCATATATTTT. Amino acids: CASSLVGLRSAGNTIYF.